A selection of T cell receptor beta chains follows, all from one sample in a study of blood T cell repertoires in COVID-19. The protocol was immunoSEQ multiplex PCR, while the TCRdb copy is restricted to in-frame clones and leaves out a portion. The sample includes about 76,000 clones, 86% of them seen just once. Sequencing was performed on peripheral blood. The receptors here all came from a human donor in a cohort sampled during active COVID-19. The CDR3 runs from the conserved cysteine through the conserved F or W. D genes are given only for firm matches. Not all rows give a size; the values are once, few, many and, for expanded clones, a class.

DNA: TGCAGTGCTAGTAGGCTAGCGGGTGAGCAGTACTTC
CDR3: CSASRLAGEQYF
J: TRBJ2-7
D: TRBD2
V: TRBV20-1
size: .

DNA: TGTGCCAGCAGCTTAGTTCTAGCGGGAGGCTACGAGCAGTACTTC
CDR3: CASSLVLAGGYEQYF
J: TRBJ2-7
D: TRBD2
V: TRBV7-8
size: .

DNA: TGCAGCGCCGGCAACGGGGAGCACTATGGCTACACCTTC
CDR3: CSAGNGEHYGYTF
J: TRBJ1-2
D: .
V: TRBV29-1
size: few

DNA: TGTGCCAGCAGTTTCTACCCGCAATGGGCAGACGTAGACTATGGCTACACCTTC
CDR3: CASSFYPQWADVDYGYTF
J: TRBJ1-2
D: .
V: TRBV6-2/TRBV6-3
size: .

DNA: TGTGCCACCACGGGTCCCGTTAGCACAGATACGCAGTATTTT
CDR3: CATTGPVSTDTQYF
J: TRBJ2-3
D: .
V: TRBV15
size: .

DNA: TGCAGCGTTGAAGATGGGGTTCTCGGCCTGGCGGGGCAGTTCTTC
CDR3: CSVEDGVLGLAGQFF
J: TRBJ2-1
D: .
V: TRBV29-1
size: .

DNA: TGTGCCAGCAGCGTAGCCGGGAACACTGAAGCTTTCTTT
CDR3: CASSVAGNTEAFF
J: TRBJ1-1
D: .
V: TRBV9
size: .

DNA: TGTGCCAGCAGCCAAGTTGGCACAGGGAATTCACCCCTCCACTTT
CDR3: CASSQVGTGNSPLHF
J: TRBJ1-6
D: .
V: TRBV3-1/TRBV3-2
size: .

DNA: TGTGCCAGAAGCTTAGAATGGGGCGCGCACACTGAAGCTTTCTTT
CDR3: CARSLEWGAHTEAFF
J: TRBJ1-1
D: .
V: TRBV7-5
size: .

DNA: TGTGCCTGCGGCGAGGACAGACCCTACGAGCAGTACTTC
CDR3: CACGEDRPYEQYF
J: TRBJ2-7
D: .
V: TRBV10-3
size: .

DNA: TGTGCCAGCAGCGGACCCCAGGGGCGGGATACGCAGTATTTT
CDR3: CASSGPQGRDTQYF
J: TRBJ2-3
D: .
V: TRBV9
size: once

DNA: TGTGCCAGCTCATCGGACAGGGTTAAAACAACTGAAGCTTTCTTT
CDR3: CASSSDRVKTTEAFF
J: TRBJ1-1
D: TRBD1
V: TRBV18
size: .

DNA: TGTGCCAGCAGCTCCCCGGACAGGTCCAGCACAGATACGCAGTATTTT
CDR3: CASSSPDRSSTDTQYF
J: TRBJ2-3
D: TRBD1
V: TRBV5-5
size: .

DNA: TGCGCCAGCAGTGAGGCCCTTAACGGGAGGGCCTACAATGAGCAGTTCTTC
CDR3: CASSEALNGRAYNEQFF
J: TRBJ2-1
D: TRBD2
V: TRBV10-1
size: .

DNA: TGTGCCAGCAGCCGCGGACAGGGGGGGCTAGAGACCCAGTACTTC
CDR3: CASSRGQGGLETQYF
J: TRBJ2-5
D: TRBD1
V: TRBV11-3
size: .

DNA: TGTGCCAGCAGTTTACACAGGACCTCCTACGAGCAGTACTTC
CDR3: CASSLHRTSYEQYF
J: TRBJ2-7
D: .
V: TRBV27
size: .

DNA: TGCAGCGTTGCGGTACAGACAGGGCCGACTGAAGCTTTCTTT
CDR3: CSVAVQTGPTEAFF
J: TRBJ1-1
D: TRBD1
V: TRBV29-1
size: .

DNA: TGTGCCAGCGCCCCCGAGGGACTGGGCAAAAACATTCAGTACTTC
CDR3: CASAPEGLGKNIQYF
J: TRBJ2-4
D: .
V: TRBV27
size: .

DNA: TGTGCCAGCAGTTCCCCCCCCGGGATGAACACTGAAGCTTTCTTT
CDR3: CASSSPPGMNTEAFF
J: TRBJ1-1
D: .
V: TRBV28
size: .

DNA: TGTGCCAGTACTGACTTAGGACAGGGGGGATACACTGAAGCTTTCTTT
CDR3: CASTDLGQGGYTEAFF
J: TRBJ1-1
D: TRBD1
V: TRBV19
size: .

DNA: TGTGCCAGCAGCGTCGGACAGCCTAATGAAAAACTGTTTTTT
CDR3: CASSVGQPNEKLFF
J: TRBJ1-4
D: .
V: TRBV9
size: .

DNA: TGTGCCAGCAGCCAAATGGCTCAAAATGGCTACACCTTC
CDR3: CASSQMAQNGYTF
J: TRBJ1-2
D: .
V: TRBV3-1/TRBV3-2
size: once

DNA: TGTGCCAGCATCCCAGACAGGGCGGGGACTGAAGCTTTCTTT
CDR3: CASIPDRAGTEAFF
J: TRBJ1-1
D: TRBD1
V: TRBV2
size: .

DNA: TGTGCCAGCAGCTACAGGGACGTTGGCAATCAGCCCCAGCATTTT
CDR3: CASSYRDVGNQPQHF
J: TRBJ1-5
D: .
V: TRBV5-6
size: .

DNA: TGTGCCAGCAGCATGACAGGGTCCGATCAGCCCCAGCATTTT
CDR3: CASSMTGSDQPQHF
J: TRBJ1-5
D: TRBD1
V: TRBV7-8
size: .

DNA: TGTGCCAGTACCGACCCGAGGGCAGGGGTAGCAGGGGCCAACGTCCTGACTTTC
CDR3: CASTDPRAGVAGANVLTF
J: TRBJ2-6
D: .
V: TRBV19
size: .

DNA: TGTGCCACCAGCAGAGATCTTGGGGACAGGGCCTACGAGCAGTACTTC
CDR3: CATSRDLGDRAYEQYF
J: TRBJ2-7
D: TRBD1
V: TRBV15
size: .

DNA: TGTGCCAGCAGCGCAAAAGGGGGCACTGAAGCTTTCTTT
CDR3: CASSAKGGTEAFF
J: TRBJ1-1
D: .
V: TRBV6-5
size: .

DNA: TGTGCCAGCAGCCAAGGCTTACAGGGTAGGGGCAATCAGCCCCAGCATTTT
CDR3: CASSQGLQGRGNQPQHF
J: TRBJ1-5
D: .
V: TRBV14
size: .

DNA: TGCGCCAGCAGCCAGCCCCGGGGGAGGGCAGTGGAAGCTTTCTTT
CDR3: CASSQPRGRAVEAFF
J: TRBJ1-1
D: .
V: TRBV4-3
size: .

DNA: TGCGCCAGCAGCTTGGGCAGGGACACCAAAAACTATGGCTACACCTTC
CDR3: CASSLGRDTKNYGYTF
J: TRBJ1-2
D: .
V: TRBV5-1
size: .

DNA: TGTGCCAGAGGGGGGGGCGGACAGCCCCAGCATTTT
CDR3: CARGGGGQPQHF
J: TRBJ1-5
D: .
V: TRBV2
size: .